These 23 T cell receptor beta chains came from one sample sequenced in a study of blood T cell repertoires in COVID-19. Sequenced by immunoSEQ multiplex PCR; TCRdb stores in-frame clones only, minus some. The table lists approximately 99,000 clones, approximately 86% of them singletons. Sequences were obtained from peripheral blood. The receptor set was obtained from a woman aged 55-69 years in a cohort sampled during active or convalescent COVID-19.

This clone was detected only once. The CDR3 DNA follows: TGTGCCAGCAGCTCCGCAGGGTCCGGGGCCAACGTCCTGACTTTC. This gives the protein CASSSAGSGANVLTF. The chain combines TRBV6-1 with TRBJ2-6, with D possibly matching TRBD1 (5 bases). V was trimmed by 6 bases and J by 4 bases, leaving 13 bases between them. CDR1 MNHNS and CDR2 SASEGT come from the germline V gene. This CDR3 has 15 residues.

With respect to this clone: One end of the junction is discordant with germline, which a read error may explain. The rearrangement links TRBV7-2 to TRBJ2-1; 12 nucleotides match TRBD1. Germline CDR1 reads SGHTA; CDR2 reads FQGNSA. The CDR3 loop spans 15 amino acids. The CDR3 bases are TGTGCCAGCAGCATAGGGACAGGGGGCGGTTACCCTCCTGTCTTC. Its protein is CASSIGTGGGYPPVF.

This chain joins TRBV25-1 and TRBJ1-4, with 7 bases fitting TRBD1. Looked up from germline, CDR1 is MGHDK and CDR2 is SYGVNS. This CDR3 has 17 residues. V lost 4 bases, J lost 5 bases, and 13 bases stayed unmatched. The CDR3 spells CASSGVPQGFVNEKLFF. Here the CDR3 DNA reads TGTGCCAGCAGTGGAGTTCCACAGGGGTTCGTAAATGAAAAACTGTTTTTT.

This sequence joins TRBV11-2 and TRBJ2-5; TRBD2 agrees at 9 bases. CDR1 is SGHAT and CDR2 is FQNNGV in the germline V gene. V lost 2 bases and J lost 5; bases outside the gene matches: 6. This CDR3 is 15 amino acids long. DNA of the CDR3: TGTGCCAGCAGCTTAACCCTAGCGGGAAGGGAGACCCAGTACTTC. Translation: CASSLTLAGRETQYF.

The chain links TRBV5-4 to TRBJ1-5; 9 nucleotides match TRBD1. Trimming cost V 0 bases and J 4 bases; bases outside gene matches: 2. The CDR3 extends over 15 amino acids. In germline, CDR1 is SGHNT, CDR2 YYREEE (reference sequence). CDR3 bases: TGTGCCAGCAGCTTGGGGACAGGGGAGAATCAGCCCCAGCATTTT. Its translation: CASSLGTGENQPQHF.

The chain joins TRBV9 to TRBJ2-7, with 10 bases that match TRBD1. There are 15 residues in the CDR3. V shed 4 bases and J 4 bases; nucleotides not matched to a gene: 8. Germline V gene data show CDR1 as SGDLS and CDR2 as YYNGEE. CDR3 amino acids: CASSTFDRGPYEQYF. The CDR3 DNA reads TGTGCCAGCAGCACTTTCGACAGGGGGCCTTACGAGCAGTACTTC.

The rearrangement joins TRBV21-1 to TRBJ1-4; the tabulated D call, TRBD1, remains unverified against the DNA. TRBV21-1 is a listed pseudogene. This CDR3 is built from 19 residues. As DNA, the CDR3 is TGTGCCAGCAGCAATATCCCCACCGGGACAGGGGTGACTAATGAAAAACTGTTTTTT. Translated, it gives CASSNIPTGTGVTNEKLFF.

The chain couples TRBV11-3 to TRBJ2-1; 10 bases are shared with TRBD2. The length of the CDR3 is 16 residues. V gave up 1 base and J gave up 0 bases; unmatched junction bases: 0. Germline-derived CDR1 and CDR2 are SGHNT and YENEEA. The CDR3 is CASSLGLAGSYNEQFF. CDR3 bases: TGTGCCAGCAGCTTAGGACTAGCGGGCTCCTACAATGAGCAGTTCTTC.

J is TRBJ1-5 and V is TRBV6-4; maybe TRBD1 (5 bases). Germline CDR1 and CDR2: MRHNA and SNTAGT. This CDR3 spans 13 amino acids. Deletions cut 4 bases from V and 5 bases from J, with 9 bases between. The CDR3 reads CASSVAGYQPQHF. CDR3 DNA: TGTGCCAGCAGTGTGGCAGGGTATCAGCCCCAGCATTTT.

This clone was recorded a few times. The chain carries TRBV7-2 and TRBJ2-3; 7 nucleotides match TRBD1. The CDR3 is made up of 15 amino acids. Germline assignment: CDR1 SGHTA and CDR2 FQGNSA. Trimming cost V 0 bases and J 4 bases; bases outside gene matches: 4. The chain's CDR3 is CASSLARQGADTQYF. For the CDR3, the DNA is TGTGCCAGCAGCTTAGCAAGACAGGGCGCAGATACGCAGTATTTT.

The genes are TRBV19 and TRBJ2-3; D possibly corresponds to TRBD1 (6 bases). The V end was cut by 6 bases, the J end by 3 bases, with 10 bases between. This CDR3 is 13 amino acids long. Germline CDR1 reads LNHDA; CDR2 reads SQIVND (reference sequence). The CDR3, as DNA: TGTGCCAGTAGCGTACAGGGAACAGATACGCAGTATTTT. Translation: CASSVQGTDTQYF.

The V and J genes are TRBV11-3 and TRBJ2-1, with 12 bases fitting TRBD2. CDR1 is SGHNT, CDR2 YENEEA, per germline. Losses at the gene ends were 5 bases for V and 3 bases for J; bases not matched to a gene: 2. The CDR3 extends over 15 amino acids. The CDR3 nucleotides are TGTGCCAGCAGCAAGACTAGCGGGGGCTACAATGAGCAGTTCTTC. This codes for CASSKTSGGYNEQFF.

The CDR3 here is CAQQLGHVWPQHF. CDR3 bases: TGTGCCCAACAGTTGGGACATGTCTGGCCCCAGCATTTT. The chain recombines TRBV6-4 with TRBJ1-5; possibly TRBD1 for D (6 bases). The CDR3 length is 13 residues. The germline gives CDR1 MRHNA, CDR2 SNTAGT. V was cut by 11 bases and J by 9 bases, with 20 bases left in between.

V and J are TRBV2 and TRBJ2-1; 9 bases are shared with TRBD1. V lost 8 bases to trimming and J lost 2 bases; unmatched junction nucleotides: 4. The germline CDR1 and CDR2 sequences are SNHLY and FYNNEI. The CDR3 is 14 residues long. CDR3 DNA sequence: TGTGCCAGCCGAAGGGACAGGGCCTACAATGAGCAGTTCTTC. Amino acid sequence: CASRRDRAYNEQFF.

The V and J genes are TRBV18 and TRBJ1-5; D remains unclear. From germline, CDR1 is KGHSH and CDR2 LQKENI. The CDR3 is 12 amino acids. The V end was cut by 5 bases, the J end by 4 bases, with 6 bases between. DNA for the CDR3: TGTGCCAGCTCAGAACAGAATCAGCCCCAGCATTTT. It encodes CASSEQNQPQHF.

Only a few counts were recorded for this clone. This chain uses TRBV6-5 with TRBJ1-5, with 7 bases matching TRBD1. Per the germline V gene, CDR1 is MNHEY and CDR2 is SVGAGI. The CDR3 has 15 residues. Losses at the gene ends were 5 bases for V and 1 base for J; bases not matched to a gene: 5. CDR3 protein: CASSRGLESNQPQHF. As DNA, the CDR3 is TGTGCCAGCAGTAGGGGGCTGGAGAGCAATCAGCCCCAGCATTTT.

This chain uses TRBV7-9 with TRBJ2-7; possible D gene TRBD2, 5 bases. Germline CDR1 is SEHNR and CDR2 is FQNEAQ (reference sequence). V dropped 3 bases and J dropped 2 bases, with 8 bases sitting between them. The CDR3 extends over 13 amino acids. Here the CDR3 reads CASSFEGTYEQYF. CDR3 DNA: TGTGCCAGCAGCTTCGAGGGAACCTACGAGCAGTACTTC.

This clone was recorded only once. The chain uses TRBV7-3 and TRBJ1-5; 8 nucleotides agree with TRBD1. Germline V lookup: CDR1 SGHTA, CDR2 FQGTGA. This CDR3 is built from 13 residues. V shed 5 bases and J 7 bases; nucleotides not matched to a gene: 4. The CDR3 coding sequence is TGTGCCAGCAGCGAGGACAGGGACCAGCCCCAGCATTTT. Residues: CASSEDRDQPQHF. Based on the CDR3 plus reference TRBV7-3 and TRBJ1-5, the full variable domain is GAGVSQTPSNKVTEKGKYVELRCDPISGHTALYWYRQSLGQGPEFLIYFQGTGAADDSGLPNDRFFAVRPEGSVSTLKIQRTERGDSAVYLCASSEDRDQPQHFGDGTRLSIL.

The gene calls are TRBV9 and TRBJ2-3, with 9 bases fitting TRBD2. V shed 0 bases, J shed 3 bases, and the junction held 8 bases outside the gene matches. Germline CDR1 reads SGDLS; CDR2 reads YYNGEE. This CDR3 spans 17 amino acids. The CDR3 reads CASSVAISGGWTDTQYF. CDR3 DNA sequence: TGTGCCAGCAGCGTAGCTATAAGCGGGGGGTGGACAGATACGCAGTATTTT. Together with reference TRBV9 and TRBJ2-3, the CDR3 gives the full variable domain: DSGVTQTPKHLITATGQRVTLRCSPRSGDLSVYWYQQSLDQGLQFLIQYYNGEERAKGNILERFSAQQFPDLHSELNLSSLELGDSALYFCASSVAISGGWTDTQYFGPGTRLTVL.

The chain uses TRBV4-1 and TRBJ1-4; D remains unclear. From germline, CDR1 is MGHRA and CDR2 YSYEKL. This CDR3 region has 15 residues. V lost 2 bases, J lost 5 bases, and 12 bases lay in between. CDR3 in amino acids: CASSQRAVENEKLFF. In DNA, the CDR3 is TGCGCCAGCAGCCAACGAGCGGTAGAGAATGAAAAACTGTTTTTT.

The chain uses TRBV5-1 and TRBJ1-5; 10 bases are shared with TRBD1. V dropped 4 bases and J dropped 3; count of bases not matched to a gene: 4. Germline V gene data show CDR1 as SGHRS and CDR2 as YFSETQ. This CDR3 spans 15 amino acids. The CDR3 loop reads CASSRGTGDNQPQHF. The CDR3 nucleotides read TGCGCCAGCAGCCGAGGGACAGGGGACAATCAGCCCCAGCATTTT. The full variable domain, with the rest looked up from reference TRBV5-1 and TRBJ1-5, is KAGVTQTPRYLIKTRGQQVTLSCSPISGHRSVSWYQQTPGQGLQFLFEYFSETQRNKGNFPGRFSGRQFSNSRSEMNVSTLELGDSALYLCASSRGTGDNQPQHFGDGTRLSIL.

J is TRBJ1-1 and V is TRBV5-1; D remains ambiguous. The germline gives CDR1 SGHRS, CDR2 YFSETQ. The CDR3 consists of 14 residues. The V and J ends lost 0 bases and 0 bases respectively, with 6 bases between them. This chain's CDR3 is CASSLGQMNTEAFF. In DNA, the CDR3 is TGCGCCAGCAGCTTGGGCCAGATGAACACTGAAGCTTTCTTT.

J is TRBJ2-1 and V is TRBV5-1, with 8 nucleotides matching TRBD1. Trimming removed 6 bases from V and 2 bases from J; junction bases left unmatched: 7. Germline CDR1 SGHRS, CDR2 YFSETQ. The CDR3 contains 15 residues. For the CDR3, the DNA is TGCGCCAGCAACCCAGGGGGCCAGACCTACAATGAGCAGTTCTTC. Translation gives CASNPGGQTYNEQFF.